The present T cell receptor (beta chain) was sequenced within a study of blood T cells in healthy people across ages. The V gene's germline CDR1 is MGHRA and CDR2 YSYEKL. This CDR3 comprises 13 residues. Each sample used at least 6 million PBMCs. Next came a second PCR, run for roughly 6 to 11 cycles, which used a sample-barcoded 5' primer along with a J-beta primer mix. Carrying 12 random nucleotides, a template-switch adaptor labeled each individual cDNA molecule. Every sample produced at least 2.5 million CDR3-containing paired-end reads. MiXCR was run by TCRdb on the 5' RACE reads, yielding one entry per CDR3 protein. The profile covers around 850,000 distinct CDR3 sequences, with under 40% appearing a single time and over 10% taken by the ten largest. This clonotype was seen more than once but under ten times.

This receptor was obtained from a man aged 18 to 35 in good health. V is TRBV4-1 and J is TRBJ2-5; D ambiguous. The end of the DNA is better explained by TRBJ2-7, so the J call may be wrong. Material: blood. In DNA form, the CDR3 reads TGCGCCAGCAGCCACCCTTTGACGGTCGAGCAGTACTTC. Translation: CASSHPLTVEQYF.